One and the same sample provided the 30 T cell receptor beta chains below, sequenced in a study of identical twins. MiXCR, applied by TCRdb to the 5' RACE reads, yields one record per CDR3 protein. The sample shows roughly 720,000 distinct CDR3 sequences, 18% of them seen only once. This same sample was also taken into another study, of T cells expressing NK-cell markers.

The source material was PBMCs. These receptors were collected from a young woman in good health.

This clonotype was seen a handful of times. CDR3 sequence (DNA): TGTGCCAGCAGCCGTGGACAGGGGTTATCCCTCTGGGCCAACGTCCTGACTTTC. Amino acids: CASSRGQGLSLWANVLTF. V and J are TRBV11-1 and TRBJ2-6, with TRBD1 matching over 9 bases. The CDR3 has 18 residues. V shed 5 bases, J shed 5 bases, and the junction held 13 bases outside the gene matches. CDR1 and CDR2 (germline): SGHAT, FQDESV (reference sequence).

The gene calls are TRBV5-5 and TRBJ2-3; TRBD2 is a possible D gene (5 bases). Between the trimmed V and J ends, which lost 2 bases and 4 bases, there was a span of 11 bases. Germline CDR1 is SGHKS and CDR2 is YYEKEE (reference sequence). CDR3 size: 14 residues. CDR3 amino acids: CASSFPSRADTQYF. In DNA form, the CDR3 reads TGTGCCAGCAGCTTCCCTAGCCGCGCAGATACGCAGTATTTT. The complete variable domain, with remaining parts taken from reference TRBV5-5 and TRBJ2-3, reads DAGVTQSPTHLIKTRGQQVTLRCSPISGHKSVSWYQQVLGQGPQFIFQYYEKEERGRGNFPDRFSARQFPNYSSELNVNALLLGDSALYLCASSFPSRADTQYFGPGTRLTVL.

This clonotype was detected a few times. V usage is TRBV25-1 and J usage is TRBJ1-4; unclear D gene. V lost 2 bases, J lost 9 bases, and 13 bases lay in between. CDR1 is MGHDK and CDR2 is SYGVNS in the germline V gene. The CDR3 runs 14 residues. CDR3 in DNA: TGTGCCAGCAGTGAAGGAGGGCAGTTGCAAAAACTGTTTTTT. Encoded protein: CASSEGGQLQKLFF.

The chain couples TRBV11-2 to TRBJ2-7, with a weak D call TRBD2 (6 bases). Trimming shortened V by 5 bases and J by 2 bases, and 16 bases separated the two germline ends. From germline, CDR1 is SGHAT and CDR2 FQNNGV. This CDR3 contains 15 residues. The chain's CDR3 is CASSPLAGTTYEQYF. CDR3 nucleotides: TGTGCCAGCAGCCCTCTCGCGGGGACCACCTACGAGCAGTACTTC.

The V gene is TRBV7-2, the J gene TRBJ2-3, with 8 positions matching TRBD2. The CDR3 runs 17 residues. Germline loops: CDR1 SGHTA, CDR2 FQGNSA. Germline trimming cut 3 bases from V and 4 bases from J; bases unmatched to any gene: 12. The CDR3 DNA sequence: TGTGCCAGCAGCTTGGGTTACAAAGCGGGAGCCGCAGATACGCAGTATTTT. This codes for CASSLGYKAGAADTQYF.

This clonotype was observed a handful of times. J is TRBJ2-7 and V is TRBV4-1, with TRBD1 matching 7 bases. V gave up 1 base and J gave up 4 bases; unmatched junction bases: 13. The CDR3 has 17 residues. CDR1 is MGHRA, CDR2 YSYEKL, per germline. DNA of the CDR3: TGCGCCAGCAGCCAAGTAGGCGAGGGGGCCTACCTTTACGAGCAGTACTTC. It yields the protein CASSQVGEGAYLYEQYF.

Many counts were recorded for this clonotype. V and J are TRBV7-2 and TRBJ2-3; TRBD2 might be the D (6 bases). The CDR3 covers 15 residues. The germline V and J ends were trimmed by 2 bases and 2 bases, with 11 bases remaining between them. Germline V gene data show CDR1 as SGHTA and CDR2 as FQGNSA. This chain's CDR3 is CASSLYGGSTDTQYF. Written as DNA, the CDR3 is TGTGCCAGCAGCTTATATGGGGGGTCCACAGATACGCAGTATTTT.

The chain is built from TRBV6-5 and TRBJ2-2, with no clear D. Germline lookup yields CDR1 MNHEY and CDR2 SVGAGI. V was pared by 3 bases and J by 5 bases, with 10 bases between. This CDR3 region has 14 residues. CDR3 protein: CASSYSSMTGELFF. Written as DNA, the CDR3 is TGTGCCAGCAGTTATAGTTCAATGACCGGGGAGCTGTTTTTT.

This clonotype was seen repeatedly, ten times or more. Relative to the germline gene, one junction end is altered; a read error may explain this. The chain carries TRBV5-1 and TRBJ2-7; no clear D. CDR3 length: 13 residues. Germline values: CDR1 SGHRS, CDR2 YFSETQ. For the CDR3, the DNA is TGTGCCAGCAGCTTAGGGTCAGCCTACGAGCAGTACTTC. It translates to CASSLGSAYEQYF.

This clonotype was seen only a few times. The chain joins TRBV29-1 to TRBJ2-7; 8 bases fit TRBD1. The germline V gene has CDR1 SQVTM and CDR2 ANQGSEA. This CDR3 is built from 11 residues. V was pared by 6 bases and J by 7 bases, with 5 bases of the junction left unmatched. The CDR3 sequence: CSVTGGREQYF. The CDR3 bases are TGCAGCGTCACAGGGGGGAGGGAGCAGTACTTC.

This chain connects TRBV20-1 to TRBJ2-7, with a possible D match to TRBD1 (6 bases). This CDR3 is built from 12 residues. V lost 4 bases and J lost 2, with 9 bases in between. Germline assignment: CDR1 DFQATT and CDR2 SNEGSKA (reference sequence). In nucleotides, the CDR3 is TGCAGTGCTATTACAGGGACCTACGAGCAGTACTTC. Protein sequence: CSAITGTYEQYF.

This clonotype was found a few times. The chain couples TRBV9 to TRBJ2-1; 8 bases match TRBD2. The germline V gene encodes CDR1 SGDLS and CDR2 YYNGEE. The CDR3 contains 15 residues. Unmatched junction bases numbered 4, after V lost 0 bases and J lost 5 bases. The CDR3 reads CASSVGTSSDNEQFF. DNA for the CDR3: TGTGCCAGCAGCGTAGGGACTAGCAGCGACAATGAGCAGTTCTTC. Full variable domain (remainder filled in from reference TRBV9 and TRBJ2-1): DSGVTQTPKHLITATGQRVTLRCSPRSGDLSVYWYQQSLDQGLQFLIQYYNGEERAKGNILERFSAQQFPDLHSELNLSSLELGDSALYFCASSVGTSSDNEQFFGPGTRLTVL.

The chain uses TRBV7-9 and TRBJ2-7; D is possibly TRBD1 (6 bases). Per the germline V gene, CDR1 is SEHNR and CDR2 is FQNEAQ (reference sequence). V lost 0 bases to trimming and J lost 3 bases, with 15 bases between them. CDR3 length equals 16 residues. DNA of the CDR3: TGTGCCAGCAGCTTAGCGACCAGGGGTCGCGGCTACGAGCAGTACTTC. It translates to CASSLATRGRGYEQYF.

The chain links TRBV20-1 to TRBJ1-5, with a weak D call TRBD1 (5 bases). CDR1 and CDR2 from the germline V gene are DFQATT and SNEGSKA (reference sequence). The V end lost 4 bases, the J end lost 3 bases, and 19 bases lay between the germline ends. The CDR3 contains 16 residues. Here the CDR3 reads CSAKKPPDTYNQPQHF. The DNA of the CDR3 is TGCAGTGCTAAAAAACCCCCGGACACCTACAATCAGCCCCAGCATTTT.

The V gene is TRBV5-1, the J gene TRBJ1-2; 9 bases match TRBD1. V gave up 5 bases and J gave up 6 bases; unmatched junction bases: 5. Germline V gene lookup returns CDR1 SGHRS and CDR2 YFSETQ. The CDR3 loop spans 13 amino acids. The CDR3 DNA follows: TGCGCCAGCAGTTTCGACAGGGGGGATGGCTACACCTTC. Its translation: CASSFDRGDGYTF.

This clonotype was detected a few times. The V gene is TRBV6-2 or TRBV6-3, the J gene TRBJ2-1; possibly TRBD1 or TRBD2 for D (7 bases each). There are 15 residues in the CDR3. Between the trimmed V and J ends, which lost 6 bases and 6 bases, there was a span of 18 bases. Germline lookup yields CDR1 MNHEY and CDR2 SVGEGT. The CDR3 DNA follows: TGTGCCAGCAGCCTCCAGGGGGGGGCGATCAATGAGCAGTTCTTC. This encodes CASSLQGGAINEQFF.

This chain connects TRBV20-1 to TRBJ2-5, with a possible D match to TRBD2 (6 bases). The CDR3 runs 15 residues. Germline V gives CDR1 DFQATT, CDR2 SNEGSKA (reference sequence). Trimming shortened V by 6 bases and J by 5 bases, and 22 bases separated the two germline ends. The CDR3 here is CSAPDPSRGGETQYF. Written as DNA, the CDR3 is TGCAGTGCCCCCGACCCCTCGCGCGGAGGGGAGACCCAGTACTTC.

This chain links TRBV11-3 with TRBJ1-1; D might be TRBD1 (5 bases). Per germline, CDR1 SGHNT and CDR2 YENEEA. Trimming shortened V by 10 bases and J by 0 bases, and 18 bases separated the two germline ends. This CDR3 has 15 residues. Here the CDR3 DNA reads TGTGCCAACCCAAACCGGGACCTCCTGAACACTGAAGCTTTCTTT. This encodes CANPNRDLLNTEAFF.

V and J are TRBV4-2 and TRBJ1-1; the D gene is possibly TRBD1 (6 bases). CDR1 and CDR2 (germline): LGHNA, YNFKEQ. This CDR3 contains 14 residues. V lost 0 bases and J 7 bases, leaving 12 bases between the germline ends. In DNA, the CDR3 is TGTGCCAGCAGCCAAGAAGTCCCAGGGGATGAAGCTTTCTTT. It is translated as CASSQEVPGDEAFF.

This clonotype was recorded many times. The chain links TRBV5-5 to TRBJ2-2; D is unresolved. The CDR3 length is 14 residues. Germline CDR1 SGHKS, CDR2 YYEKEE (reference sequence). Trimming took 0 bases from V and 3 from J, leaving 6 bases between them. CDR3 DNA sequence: TGTGCCAGCAGCTTGGTCCCGGACACCGGGGAGCTGTTTTTT. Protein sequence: CASSLVPDTGELFF. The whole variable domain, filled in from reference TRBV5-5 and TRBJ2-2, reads DAGVTQSPTHLIKTRGQQVTLRCSPISGHKSVSWYQQVLGQGPQFIFQYYEKEERGRGNFPDRFSARQFPNYSSELNVNALLLGDSALYLCASSLVPDTGELFFGEGSRLTVL.

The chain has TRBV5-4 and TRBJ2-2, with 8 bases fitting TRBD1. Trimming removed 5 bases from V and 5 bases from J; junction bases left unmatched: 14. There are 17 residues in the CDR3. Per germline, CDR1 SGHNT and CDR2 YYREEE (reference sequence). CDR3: CASRMGGRGRMTGELFF. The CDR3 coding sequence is TGTGCCAGCAGAATGGGGGGCAGGGGGCGAATGACCGGGGAGCTGTTTTTT.

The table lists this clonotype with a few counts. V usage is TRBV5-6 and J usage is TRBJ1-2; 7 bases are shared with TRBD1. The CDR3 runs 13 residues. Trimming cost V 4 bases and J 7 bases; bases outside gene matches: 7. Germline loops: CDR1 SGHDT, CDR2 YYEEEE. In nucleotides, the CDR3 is TGTGCCAGCAGCCCCGGACAGGCTATTGGCTACACCTTC. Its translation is CASSPGQAIGYTF.

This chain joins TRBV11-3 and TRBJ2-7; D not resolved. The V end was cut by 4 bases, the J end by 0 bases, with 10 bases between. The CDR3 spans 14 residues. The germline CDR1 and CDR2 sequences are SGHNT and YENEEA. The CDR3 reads CASSSLAVSYEQYF. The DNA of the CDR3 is TGTGCCAGCAGCTCTCTCGCGGTCTCCTACGAGCAGTACTTC. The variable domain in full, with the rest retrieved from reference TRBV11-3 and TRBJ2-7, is EAGVVQSPRYKIIEKKQPVAFWCNPISGHNTLYWYLQNLGQGPELLIRYENEEAVDDSQLPKDRFSAERLKGVDSTLKIQPAELGDSAVYLCASSSLAVSYEQYFGPGTRLTVT.

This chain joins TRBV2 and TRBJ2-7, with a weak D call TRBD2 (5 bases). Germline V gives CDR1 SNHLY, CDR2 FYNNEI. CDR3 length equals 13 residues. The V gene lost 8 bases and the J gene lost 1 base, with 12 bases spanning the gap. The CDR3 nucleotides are TGTGCCAGCCGGCCCGGCGGGTCCTACGAGCAGTACTTC. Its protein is CASRPGGSYEQYF.

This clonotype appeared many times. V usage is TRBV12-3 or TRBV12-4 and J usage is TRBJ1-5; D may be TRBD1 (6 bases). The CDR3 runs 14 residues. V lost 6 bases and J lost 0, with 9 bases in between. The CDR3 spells CASSRTDSNQPQHF. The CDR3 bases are TGTGCCAGCAGCCGGACAGATAGCAATCAGCCCCAGCATTTT.

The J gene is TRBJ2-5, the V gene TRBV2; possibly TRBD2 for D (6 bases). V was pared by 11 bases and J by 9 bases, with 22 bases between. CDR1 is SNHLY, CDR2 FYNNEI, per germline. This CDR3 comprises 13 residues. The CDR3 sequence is CAGVSGGPGAQYF. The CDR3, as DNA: TGTGCCGGGGTGTCGGGCGGCCCGGGGGCCCAGTACTTC.

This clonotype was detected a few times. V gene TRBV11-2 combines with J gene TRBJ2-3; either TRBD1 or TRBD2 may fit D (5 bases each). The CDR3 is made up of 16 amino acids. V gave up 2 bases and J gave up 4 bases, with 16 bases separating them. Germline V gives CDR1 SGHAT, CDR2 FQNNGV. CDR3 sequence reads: CASSLIGTSSADTQYF. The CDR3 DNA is TGTGCCAGCAGCTTAATCGGGACCTCTTCTGCAGATACGCAGTATTTT.

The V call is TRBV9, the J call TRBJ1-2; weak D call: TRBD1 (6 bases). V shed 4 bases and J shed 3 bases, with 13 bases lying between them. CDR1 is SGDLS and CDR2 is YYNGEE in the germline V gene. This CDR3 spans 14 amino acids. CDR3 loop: CASSSYRGDYGYTF. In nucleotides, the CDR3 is TGTGCCAGCAGCTCGTATAGGGGGGACTATGGCTACACCTTC.

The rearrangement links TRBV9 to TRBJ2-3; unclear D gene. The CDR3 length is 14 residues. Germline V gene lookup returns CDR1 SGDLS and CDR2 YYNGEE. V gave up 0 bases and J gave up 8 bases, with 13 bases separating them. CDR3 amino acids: CASSVDDSTPTQYF. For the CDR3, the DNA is TGTGCCAGCAGCGTAGATGATTCGACCCCTACGCAGTATTTT.

CDR3 in amino acids: CSAAPSTDTQYF. The CDR3 DNA reads TGCAGTGCTGCACCAAGCACAGATACGCAGTATTTT. This sequence joins TRBV20-1 and TRBJ2-3; D is unresolved. Between the trimmed V and J ends, which lost 5 bases and 0 bases, there was a span of 6 bases. Germline values: CDR1 DFQATT, CDR2 SNEGSKA (reference sequence). The CDR3 totals 12 residues.